The 20 T cell receptor beta chains reported below all come from one sample, sequenced in a study of T cell clones after liver transplantation. The repertoire was sequenced with immunoSEQ multiplex PCR; TCRdb's copy has only in-frame clones and lacks some. This table holds 55,000 to 75,000 clones, 70% found once. The sequencing here drew on CD4+ T cells from blood, taken at the approximately 15-month timepoint. The source of these receptors is a human patient who received a liver transplant. Some T cells may arise from the graft donor.

The chain combines TRBV9 with TRBJ2-2; 7 positions agree with TRBD2. V trimming: 3 bases; J trimming: 7 bases; junction bases outside the gene matches: 6. The germline V gene has CDR1 SGDLS and CDR2 YYNGEE. The CDR3 has 14 residues. The DNA of the CDR3 is TGTGCCAGCAGCGCCACTAGCGCGGACGGGGAGCTGTTTTTT. It encodes CASSATSADGELFF. Looking up the rest from reference TRBV9 and TRBJ2-2 gives the full variable domain: DSGVTQTPKHLITATGQRVTLRCSPRSGDLSVYWYQQSLDQGLQFLIQYYNGEERAKGNILERFSAQQFPDLHSELNLSSLELGDSALYFCASSATSADGELFFGEGSRLTVL.

This clone has just one count. CDR3 sequence: CASSDSGNYGYTF. The DNA of the CDR3 is TGTGCCAGCAGTGATTCGGGGAACTATGGCTACACCTTC. The chain uses TRBV6-1 and TRBJ1-2; no clear D. This CDR3 contains 13 residues. Germline CDR1 MNHNS, CDR2 SASEGT. Trimming cost V 3 bases and J 2 bases, with 7 bases left between them.

The genes are TRBV11-2 and TRBJ2-3; 10 nucleotides match TRBD1. This CDR3 is 15 amino acids long. CDR1 and CDR2 from the germline V gene are SGHAT and FQNNGV. After removal of 3 bases from V and 6 bases from J, the junction contained 6 bases not matched to a gene. The CDR3 coding sequence is TGTGCCAGCAGCTTTGCGACAGGGGGCCTGGATACGCAGTATTTT. It yields the protein CASSFATGGLDTQYF.

The chain is built from TRBV6-1 and TRBJ1-5; TRBD1 agrees at 7 bases. This CDR3 is built from 15 residues. The junction had 3 bases not matched to a gene; V was cut back by 1 base and J by 3 bases. Germline-derived CDR1 and CDR2 are MNHNS and SASEGT. CDR3 nucleotides: TGTGCCAGCAGTGAAGGGACAGGCTACAATCAGCCCCAGCATTTT. Amino acids: CASSEGTGYNQPQHF.

This sequence joins TRBV30 and TRBJ1-1; D unresolved. Trimming stripped 1 base from V and 10 bases from J, with 10 bases between. Looked up from germline, CDR1 is GTSNPN and CDR2 is SVGIG (reference sequence). This CDR3 has 11 residues. CDR3 sequence (DNA): TGTGCCTGGAGTGATCTCGAGGGAGCTTTCTTT. This encodes CAWSDLEGAFF.

This clone was observed a few times. The V gene is TRBV30, the J gene TRBJ2-2; D may be TRBD1 or TRBD2 (5 bases each). CDR3 length: 15 amino acids. Germline V gene data show CDR1 as GTSNPN and CDR2 as SVGIG (reference sequence). With 4 bases removed from V and 8 bases from J, the gap between germline ends came to 20 bases. The CDR3 nucleotides read TGTGCCTGGACTTACCGGGACCCGACCCGGGGGGAGCTGTTTTTT. This sequence encodes CAWTYRDPTRGELFF.

V gene TRBV18 combines with J gene TRBJ1-5; 7 bases are a match to TRBD1. Germline V gives CDR1 KGHSH, CDR2 LQKENI. V dropped 6 bases and J dropped 4; count of bases not matched to a gene: 3. The CDR3 runs to 13 residues. Written as DNA, the CDR3 is TGTGCCAGCTCCCCGGGACAGAATCAGCCCCAGCATTTT. Amino acids: CASSPGQNQPQHF.

This clone came up a few times. This sequence joins TRBV6-6 and TRBJ2-5; 7 positions match TRBD1. Germline V gives CDR1 MNHNY, CDR2 SVGAGI (reference sequence). The V segment lost 5 bases and the J segment 1 base; nucleotides outside the gene matches: 4. CDR3 length: 14 residues. This CDR3 is CASSPGTVQETQYF. The CDR3 DNA reads as TGTGCCAGCAGTCCCGGGACAGTCCAAGAGACCCAGTACTTC.

This chain uses TRBV5-1 with TRBJ2-3; D is undetermined. With 4 bases removed from V and 2 bases from J, the gap between germline ends came to 11 bases. The germline CDR1 and CDR2 sequences are SGHRS and YFSETQ. The CDR3 consists of 14 residues. DNA of the CDR3: TGCGCCAGCAGCCCGGACGGAAACACAGATACGCAGTATTTT. Its translation is CASSPDGNTDTQYF.

This clone was counted a single time. The chain links TRBV11-2 to TRBJ2-1, with 7 bases that match TRBD1. With V trimmed by 5 bases and J by 6 bases, 16 bases remained unmatched. The V gene's germline CDR1 is SGHAT and CDR2 FQNNGV. There are 17 residues in the CDR3. For the CDR3, the DNA is TGTGCCAGCAGCAAAATGAACAGGGGTCGGGTATCCAATGAGCAGTTCTTC. Translated: CASSKMNRGRVSNEQFF.

There are a few counts of this clone. V is TRBV10-2 and J is TRBJ1-2; tentative D call: TRBD1 (6 bases). The ends were cut back, 6 bases at V and 4 bases at J, with 18 bases in the middle. The CDR3 covers 15 residues. Germline values: CDR1 WSHSY, CDR2 SAAADI. CDR3 nucleotide sequence: TGCGCCAGCAGCCCTTCACAGGGACCCCTCTATGGCTACACCTTC. It codes for CASSPSQGPLYGYTF.

The V call is TRBV28, the J call TRBJ2-7; the D gene is possibly TRBD1 (6 bases). Between the trimmed V and J ends, which lost 4 bases and 0 bases, there was a span of 13 bases. CDR1 and CDR2 (germline): MDHEN, SYDVKM. This CDR3 has 15 amino acids. This CDR3 reads CASSSGAMSSYEQYV. In nucleotides, the CDR3 is TGTGCCAGCAGTTCAGGGGCGATGAGCTCCTACGAGCAGTACGTC.

The rearrangement joins TRBV5-1 to TRBJ2-1, with D possibly TRBD2 on 6 matching bases. Germline CDR1 SGHRS, CDR2 YFSETQ. This CDR3 comprises 14 residues. V lost 1 base to trimming and J lost 5 bases, with 10 bases between them. CDR3 DNA: TGCGCCAGCAGCTTGTTTGCGGGAAACAATGAGCAGTTCTTC. Encoded protein: CASSLFAGNNEQFF.

The chain carries TRBV4-3 and TRBJ1-5; D gene uncertain. V was shortened by 4 bases and J by 1 base, with 11 bases between the two germline ends. This CDR3 is built from 15 residues. Germline loops: CDR1 LGHNA, CDR2 YSLEER. The CDR3 region is CASSPSLQSNQPQHF. CDR3 coding DNA: TGCGCCAGCAGCCCGTCGTTACAGAGCAATCAGCCCCAGCATTTT.

This clone appeared a single time. This sequence joins TRBV5-1 and TRBJ2-7; 7 bases map to TRBD2. Germline assignment: CDR1 SGHRS and CDR2 YFSETQ. Losses at the gene ends were 7 bases for V and 7 bases for J; bases not matched to a gene: 5. The CDR3 consists of 11 residues. The CDR3 sequence is CASAGEQEQYF. In DNA, the CDR3 is TGCGCCAGCGCGGGGGAGCAGGAGCAGTACTTC.

The genes are TRBV5-8 and TRBJ2-5; D may correspond to TRBD1 or TRBD2 (5 bases each). V lost 2 bases to trimming and J lost 1 base, with 12 bases between them. The CDR3 contains 15 residues. Germline values: CDR1 SGHTS, CDR2 YDEGEE. The CDR3 reads CASSFSGTTQETQYF. The CDR3 DNA reads TGTGCCAGCAGCTTCTCAGGGACCACCCAAGAGACCCAGTACTTC.

This chain links TRBV18 with TRBJ1-2, with D unresolved. Per germline, CDR1 KGHSH and CDR2 LQKENI. The CDR3 consists of 13 residues. V was cut by 2 bases and J by 4 bases, with 8 bases left in between. CDR3 DNA sequence: TGTGCCAGCTCACCAGAGGGAGGCTATGGCTACACCTTC. Translated: CASSPEGGYGYTF.

The chain links TRBV5-6 to TRBJ1-6, with D tentatively TRBD1 (6 bases). Per germline, CDR1 SGHDT and CDR2 YYEEEE. V shed 5 bases and J shed 10 bases, with 13 bases lying between them. CDR3 length: 13 residues. The CDR3 DNA reads as TGTGCCAGCAGAACAGGGTCGGGCTCACCCCTCCACTTT. Residues: CASRTGSGSPLHF. Full variable domain (remainder filled in from reference TRBV5-6 and TRBJ1-6): DAGVTQSPTHLIKTRGQQVTLRCSPKSGHDTVSWYQQALGQGPQFIFQYYEEEERQRGNFPDRFSGHQFPNYSSELNVNALLLGDSALYLCASRTGSGSPLHFGNGTRLTVT.

The rearrangement joins TRBV27 to TRBJ1-4, with TRBD1 matching over 8 bases. V lost 2 bases and J lost 5; bases outside the gene matches: 1. In germline, CDR1 is MNHEY, CDR2 SMNVEV (reference sequence). This CDR3 region has 14 residues. The CDR3 DNA follows: TGTGCCAGCAGTTTACAGGGGGCGAATGAAAAACTGTTTTTT. Protein product: CASSLQGANEKLFF.

The V and J genes are TRBV7-2 and TRBJ2-3; D uncertain. Germline CDR1 reads SGHTA; CDR2 reads FQGNSA. V was cut by 2 bases and J by 14 bases, with 14 bases left in between. The CDR3 is made up of 12 amino acids. The CDR3: CASSLKASSLYF. DNA for the CDR3: TGTGCCAGCAGCTTAAAGGCCAGCTCCTTGTATTTT.